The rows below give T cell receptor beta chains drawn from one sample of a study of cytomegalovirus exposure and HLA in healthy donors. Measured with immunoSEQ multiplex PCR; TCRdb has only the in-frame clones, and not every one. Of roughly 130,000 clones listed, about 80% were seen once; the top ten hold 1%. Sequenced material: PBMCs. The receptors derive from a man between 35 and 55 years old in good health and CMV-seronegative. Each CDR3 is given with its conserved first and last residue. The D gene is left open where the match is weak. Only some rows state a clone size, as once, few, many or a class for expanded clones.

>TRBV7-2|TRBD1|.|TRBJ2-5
CASSRDSQETQYF
TGTGCCAGCAGCCGGGACAGTCAAGAGACCCAGTACTTC
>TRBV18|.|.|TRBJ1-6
CASSPQSDSNSPLHF
TGTGCCAGCTCACCACAATCAGATTCTAATTCACCCCTCCACTTT
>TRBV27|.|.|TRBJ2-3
CASKEGSTDTQYF
TGTGCCAGCAAGGAGGGAAGCACAGATACGCAGTATTTT
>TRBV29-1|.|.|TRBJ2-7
CSVLGQGPYEQYF
TGCAGCGTTCTCGGGCAGGGTCCCTACGAGCAGTACTTC
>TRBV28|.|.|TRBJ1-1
CASRMENFPNTEAFF
TGTGCCAGCAGAATGGAGAACTTCCCGAACACTGAAGCTTTCTTT
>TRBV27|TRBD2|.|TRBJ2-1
CASSLSGGYNEQFF
TGTGCCAGCAGTTTATCGGGGGGGTACAATGAGCAGTTCTTC
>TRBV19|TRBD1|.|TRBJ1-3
CASSTDRDSTSGNTIYF
TGTGCCAGTAGTACCGACCGGGACAGTACCTCTGGAAACACCATATATTTT
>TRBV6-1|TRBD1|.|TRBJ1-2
CASSVQGAFGYTF
TGTGCCAGCAGTGTACAGGGGGCGTTTGGCTACACCTTC
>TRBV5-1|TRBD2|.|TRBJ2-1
CASSLEASGYNEQFF
TGCGCCAGCAGCTTGGAAGCTAGCGGGTACAATGAGCAGTTCTTC
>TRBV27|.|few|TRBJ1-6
CASSLTANSPLHF
TGTGCCAGCAGTTTAACAGCAAATTCACCCCTCCACTTT
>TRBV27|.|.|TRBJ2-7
CASSFPDRWGEQYF
TGTGCCAGCAGTTTCCCCGACAGGTGGGGAGAGCAGTACTTC
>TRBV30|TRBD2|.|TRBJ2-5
CAWSVQAGVRGTQYF
TGTGCCTGGAGTGTACAAGCGGGAGTACGTGGGACCCAGTACTTC
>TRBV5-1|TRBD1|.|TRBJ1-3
CASSTGDRASGNTIYF
TGCGCCAGCAGCACCGGGGACAGGGCCTCTGGAAACACCATATATTTT
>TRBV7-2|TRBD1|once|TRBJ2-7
CASSRDRVDEQYF
TGTGCCAGCAGCCGGGACAGGGTCGACGAGCAGTACTTC
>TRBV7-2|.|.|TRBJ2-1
CASSVNRVNEQFF
TGTGCCAGCAGCGTTAACAGGGTGAATGAGCAGTTCTTC
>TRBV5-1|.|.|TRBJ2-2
CASSLGSAVNTGELFF
TGCGCCAGCAGCTTGGGTTCGGCGGTGAACACCGGGGAGCTGTTTTTT
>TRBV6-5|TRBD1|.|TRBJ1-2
CASVDRVGYGYTF
TGTGCCAGCGTGGACAGGGTGGGATATGGCTACACCTTC
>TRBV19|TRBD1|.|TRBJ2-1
CASSGDRAVYNEQFF
TGTGCCAGTAGTGGAGACAGGGCTGTCTACAATGAGCAGTTCTTC
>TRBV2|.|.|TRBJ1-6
CASSVYGERSPLHF
TGTGCCAGCAGTGTATATGGGGAGCGGTCACCCCTCCACTTT
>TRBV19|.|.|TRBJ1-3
CASRPTGSSGNTIYF
TGTGCCAGTAGGCCCACAGGGTCCTCTGGAAACACCATATATTTT
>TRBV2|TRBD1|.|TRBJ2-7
CASSAGQGPYEQYF
TGTGCCAGCAGTGCAGGACAGGGCCCCTACGAGCAGTACTTC
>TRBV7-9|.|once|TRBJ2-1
CASSLGAGLPRNEQFF
TGTGCCAGCAGCTTAGGGGCAGGGTTGCCCAGGAATGAGCAGTTCTTC
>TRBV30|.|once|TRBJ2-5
CAWDPSGQETQYF
TGTGCCTGGGATCCCTCGGGACAAGAGACCCAGTACTTC
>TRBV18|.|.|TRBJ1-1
CASSPPTGSATEAFF
TGTGCCAGCTCACCACCAACAGGCTCGGCCACTGAAGCTTTCTTT
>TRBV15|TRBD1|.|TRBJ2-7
CATSRGGQGAYEQYF
TGTGCCACCAGCAGAGGGGGACAGGGAGCGTACGAGCAGTACTTC
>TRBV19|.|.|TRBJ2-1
CASTGIGTEHYNEQFF
TGTGCCAGTACGGGTATAGGCACGGAACACTACAATGAGCAGTTCTTC
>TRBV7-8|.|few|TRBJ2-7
CASSLALSSYEQYF
TGTGCCAGCAGCTTAGCGCTAAGTAGTTACGAGCAGTACTTC
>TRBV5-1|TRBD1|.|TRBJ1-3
CASSLEDRGEISSRGNTIYF
TGCGCCAGCAGCTTGGAGGACAGGGGCGAGATAAGTTCAAGAGGAAACACCATATATTTT
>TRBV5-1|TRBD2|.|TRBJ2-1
CASGTSSGSPNEQFF
TGCGCCAGCGGGACTTCCAGCGGGAGCCCCAATGAGCAGTTCTTC
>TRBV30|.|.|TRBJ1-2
CAWNSGSGGYTF
TGTGCCTGGAATTCCGGTTCAGGGGGCTACACCTTC
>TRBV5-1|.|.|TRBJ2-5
CASSLGTRQETQYF
TGCGCCAGCAGCTTGGGGACAAGACAAGAGACCCAGTACTTC
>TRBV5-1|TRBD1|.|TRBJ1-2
CASSRGTGRGYGYTF
TGCGCCAGCAGTCGTGGGACAGGGAGGGGCTATGGCTACACCTTC
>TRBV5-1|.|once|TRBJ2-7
CASSWGGSYEQYF
TGCGCCAGCAGTTGGGGAGGTTCCTACGAGCAGTACTTC
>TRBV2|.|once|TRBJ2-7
CASSDAGEQYF
TGTGCCAGCAGTGACGCGGGGGAGCAGTACTTC
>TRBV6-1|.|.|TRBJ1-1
CASSEAGTSYTEAFF
TGTGCCAGCAGTGAAGCCGGGACATCATACACTGAAGCTTTCTTT
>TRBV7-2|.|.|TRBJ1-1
CASSLSGFTEAFF
TGTGCCAGCAGCTTGTCGGGGTTCACTGAAGCTTTCTTT
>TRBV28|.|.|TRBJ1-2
CASSLRRYGYTF
TGTGCCAGCAGTTTGAGGCGCTATGGCTACACCTTC
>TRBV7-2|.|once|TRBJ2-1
CASTPWAGTYNEQFF
TGTGCCAGCACCCCGTGGGCAGGGACATACAATGAGCAGTTCTTC
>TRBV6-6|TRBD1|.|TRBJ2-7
CASSYDRGYEQYF
TGTGCCAGCAGTTACGACAGGGGGTACGAGCAGTACTTC
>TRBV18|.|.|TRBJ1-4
CASSPRTETNEKLFF
TGTGCCAGCTCACCACGCACAGAAACTAATGAAAAACTGTTTTTT
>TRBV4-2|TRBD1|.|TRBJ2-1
CASSLLGTGNNEQFF
TGTGCCAGCAGCCTCCTGGGGACAGGGAACAATGAGCAGTTCTTC
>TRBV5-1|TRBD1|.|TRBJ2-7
CASSLVDQPGQGIYEQYF
TGCGCCAGCAGCTTGGTGGATCAACCGGGACAGGGAATCTACGAGCAGTACTTC
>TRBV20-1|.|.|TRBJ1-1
CRTHLNTEAFF
TGCAGAACCCACTTGAACACTGAAGCTTTCTTT
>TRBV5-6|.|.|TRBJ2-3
CASSWTGPDTQYF
TGTGCCAGCAGCTGGACTGGGCCAGATACGCAGTATTTT
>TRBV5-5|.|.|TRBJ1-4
CASSPSGNEKLFF
TGTGCCAGCAGCCCTAGTGGGAATGAAAAACTGTTTTTT
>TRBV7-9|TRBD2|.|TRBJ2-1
CASSLLGGNEQFF
TGTGCCAGCAGCTTGCTGGGGGGGAATGAGCAGTTCTTC
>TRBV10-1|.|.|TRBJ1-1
CASRRLRGEAFF
TGCGCCAGCAGGCGGCTGCGTGGTGAAGCTTTCTTT
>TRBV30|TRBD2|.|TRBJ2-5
CAWRNWTSGGNQETQYF
TGTGCCTGGAGAAACTGGACTAGCGGGGGGAACCAAGAGACCCAGTACTTC
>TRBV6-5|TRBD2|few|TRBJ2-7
CASSYSGTSGVYEQYF
TGTGCCAGCAGTTACTCCGGGACTAGCGGGGTTTACGAGCAGTACTTC
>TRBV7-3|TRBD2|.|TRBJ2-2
CASSLDGGRYTGELFF
TGTGCCAGCAGCTTAGATGGCGGGAGATACACCGGGGAGCTGTTTTTT
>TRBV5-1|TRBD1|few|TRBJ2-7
CASSLGTGYYEQYF
TGCGCCAGCAGCTTAGGGACAGGGTACTACGAGCAGTACTTC
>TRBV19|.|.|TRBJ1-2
CASSIGRHYGYTF
TGTGCCAGTAGTATTGGGAGACACTATGGCTACACCTTC
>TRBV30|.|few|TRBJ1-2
CAWRGDIGYGYTF
TGTGCCTGGAGAGGGGACATAGGCTATGGCTACACCTTC
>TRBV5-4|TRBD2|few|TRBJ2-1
CASSLALAGGYNEQFF
TGTGCCAGCAGCTTGGCGCTAGCGGGGGGCTACAATGAGCAGTTCTTC
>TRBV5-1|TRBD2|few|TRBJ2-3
CASSLAGRGNTDTQYF
TGCGCCAGCAGCTTGGCGGGGCGGGGGAACACAGATACGCAGTATTTT
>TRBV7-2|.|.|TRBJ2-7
CASSLSAGGWDEQYF
TGTGCCAGCAGCTTATCCGCAGGGGGGTGGGACGAGCAGTACTTC
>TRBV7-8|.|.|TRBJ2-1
CASSLEPYSSYNEQFF
TGTGCCAGCAGCTTAGAGCCATATAGCTCCTACAATGAGCAGTTCTTC
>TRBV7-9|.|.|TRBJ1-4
CASSLGDEKLFF
TGTGCCAGCAGCTTAGGAGATGAAAAACTGTTTTTT
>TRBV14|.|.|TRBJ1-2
CASSQAPTGYTF
TGTGCCAGCAGCCAAGCGCCTACTGGCTACACCTTC